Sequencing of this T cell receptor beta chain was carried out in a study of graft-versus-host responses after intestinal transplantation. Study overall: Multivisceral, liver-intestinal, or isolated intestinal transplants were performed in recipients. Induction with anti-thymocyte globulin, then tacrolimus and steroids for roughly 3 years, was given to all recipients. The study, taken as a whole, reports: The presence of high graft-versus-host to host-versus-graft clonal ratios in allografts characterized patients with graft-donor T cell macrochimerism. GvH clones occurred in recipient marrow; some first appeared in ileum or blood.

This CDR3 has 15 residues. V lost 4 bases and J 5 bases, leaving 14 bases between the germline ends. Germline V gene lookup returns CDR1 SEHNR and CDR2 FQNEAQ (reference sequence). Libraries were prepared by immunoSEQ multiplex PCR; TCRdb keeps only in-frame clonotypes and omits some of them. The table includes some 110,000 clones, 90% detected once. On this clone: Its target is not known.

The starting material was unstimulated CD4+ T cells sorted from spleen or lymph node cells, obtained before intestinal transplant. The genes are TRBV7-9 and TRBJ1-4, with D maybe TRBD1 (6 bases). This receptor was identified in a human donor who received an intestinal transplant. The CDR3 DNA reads TGTGCCAGCAGCTCTACCAGGGGTCGGAATGAAAAACTGTTTTTT. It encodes CASSSTRGRNEKLFF.